A selection of T cell receptor beta chains follows, all from one sample in a study of CD8 T cells in ankylosing spondylitis. TCRdb processed the 5' RACE reads anew with MiXCR; each CDR3 protein has one entry. The top ten hold 6% to 8% of the sample, which has under 300,000 distinct CDR3 sequences, around a tenth seen once. Sequenced material: blood, either unsorted or a sorted T cell fraction (not recorded which). The receptors shown here come from a male donor with ankylosing spondylitis or in good health (not recorded which). Each CDR3 is given with its conserved first and last residue. D genes are given only for firm matches. Where a row states a size, it is once, few, many or the class of an expanded clone; other rows omit it.

>TRBV28|NA|TRBJ2-7|few
CASSADYEQYF
TGTGCCAGCAGTGCCGACTACGAGCAGTACTTC
>TRBV29-1|NA|TRBJ2-6|NA
CSAVSWDSGANVLTF
TGCAGCGCAGTTTCATGGGACTCTGGGGCCAACGTCCTGACTTTC
>TRBV12-3/TRBV12-4|NA|TRBJ1-3|many
CASSEVNTIYF
TGTGCCAGCAGTGAAGTAAACACCATATATTTT
>TRBV7-2|NA|TRBJ2-4|NA
CASSPPRLLGNIQYF
TGTGCCAGCAGCCCACCCCGACTCCTTGGAAACATTCAGTACTTC
>TRBV3-1|NA|TRBJ2-1|many
CASSQESVGVYNEQFF
TGTGCCAGCAGCCAAGAGTCGGTGGGGGTGTACAATGAGCAGTTCTTC
>TRBV5-1|NA|TRBJ2-7|few
CASSLRQDPYEQYF
TGCGCCAGCAGCTTGAGACAGGACCCCTACGAGCAGTACTTC
>TRBV20-1|TRBD1|TRBJ1-1|many
CSARGDRETEAFF
TGCAGTGCTAGAGGGGACAGGGAAACTGAAGCTTTCTTT
>TRBV10-3|TRBD2|TRBJ2-5|NA
CAISEDALAEQETQYF
TGTGCCATCAGTGAGGATGCCCTAGCGGAACAAGAGACCCAGTACTTC
>TRBV7-9|NA|TRBJ1-3|NA
CASSLDGSRDTIYF
TGTGCCAGCAGCCTCGACGGGAGTAGGGACACCATATATTTT
>TRBV11-2|NA|TRBJ1-2|few
CASSLERSQGVGYTF
TGTGCCAGCAGCTTAGAGAGGTCACAGGGTGTCGGCTACACCTTC
>TRBV12-3/TRBV12-4|NA|TRBJ2-1|many
CASSWGGSSSYNEQFF
TGTGCCAGCAGTTGGGGGGGCTCCTCCTCCTACAATGAGCAGTTCTTC
>TRBV12-3/TRBV12-4|NA|TRBJ1-2|NA
CASSSTGHGYTF
TGTGCCAGCAGTTCGACAGGTCATGGCTACACCTTC
>TRBV15|NA|TRBJ1-1|NA
CATSRDRQGRFTNTEAFF
TGTGCCACCAGCAGAGATCGCCAGGGGCGTTTTACGAACACTGAAGCTTTCTTT
>TRBV6-1|NA|TRBJ2-5|few
CASSETGGETQYF
TGTGCCAGCAGTGAAACGGGTGGAGAGACCCAGTACTTC
>TRBV5-1|NA|TRBJ1-5|many
CASMRPENSNQPQHF
TGCGCCAGTATGCGACCGGAAAATAGCAATCAGCCCCAGCATTTT